These T cell receptor beta chains were read from a single sample in a study of blood T cell repertoires in COVID-19. The data were produced by immunoSEQ multiplex PCR, yet TCRdb's version contains in-frame clones alone and is incomplete. This sample has some 340,000 clones; roughly 90% occur once, and the top ten carry 3.9%. Input material: PBMCs or T cells enriched from blood (not recorded which). These receptors were obtained from a woman in her twenties or thirties who had been exposed to COVID-19. Both conserved end residues are part of each CDR3. The D gene is left open where the match is weak. Where a row states a size, it is once, few, many or the class of an expanded clone; other rows omit it.

D | J | V | size | CDR3 | DNA
NA | TRBJ1-5 | TRBV20-1 | once | CSASRTNQPQHF | TGCAGTGCTAGTCGCACAAATCAGCCCCAGCATTTT
TRBD2 | TRBJ2-5 | TRBV15 | NA | CATSRGGNQEPQYF | TGTGCCACCAGCAGGGGGGGGAACCAGGAGCCCCAGTACTTC
NA | TRBJ1-3 | TRBV4-1 | NA | CASSTGGGRSGNTIYF | TGCGCCAGCAGCACAGGCGGGGGGCGATCAGGAAACACCATATATTTT
TRBD1 | TRBJ2-5 | TRBV3-1/TRBV3-2 | NA | CASSQTRDRQETQYF | TGTGCCAGCAGCCAAACCCGGGACAGACAAGAGACCCAGTACTTC
NA | TRBJ1-1 | TRBV6-4 | NA | CASSDVLARRNTEAFF | TGTGCCAGCAGTGATGTTTTAGCCCGACGGAACACTGAAGCTTTCTTT
TRBD1 | TRBJ1-3 | TRBV18 | NA | CASSPIQGAQGNTIYF | TGTGCCAGCTCACCGATACAGGGGGCGCAGGGAAACACCATATATTTT
TRBD1 | TRBJ2-5 | TRBV27 | NA | CASKPGTGQETQYF | TGTGCCAGCAAACCCGGGACAGGTCAAGAGACCCAGTACTTC
NA | TRBJ1-5 | TRBV4-1 | NA | CASSQVTGSNQPQHF | TGCGCCAGCAGCCAAGTAACAGGTAGCAATCAGCCCCAGCATTTT
NA | TRBJ1-5 | TRBV27 | NA | CASSDTGYNQPQHF | TGTGCCAGCAGTGACACAGGGTACAATCAGCCCCAGCATTTT
TRBD1 | TRBJ1-6 | TRBV18 | NA | CASSTGGFNSPLHF | TGTGCCAGCTCAACAGGGGGCTTTAATTCACCCCTCCACTTT
NA | TRBJ2-1 | TRBV7-9 | NA | CASSLTWQAGRDNEQFF | TGTGCCAGCAGCTTAACATGGCAGGCTGGGCGGGACAATGAGCAGTTCTTC
TRBD1 | TRBJ2-7 | TRBV27 | NA | CASSFTGASYEQYF | TGTGCCAGCAGTTTCACAGGGGCCTCCTACGAGCAGTACTTC
TRBD1 | TRBJ1-1 | TRBV6-6 | NA | CASSRTGGAGEAFF | TGTGCCAGCAGTCGAACAGGGGGAGCGGGCGAAGCTTTCTTT
NA | TRBJ1-2 | TRBV5-1 | NA | CASSLDGRGSGYTF | TGCGCCAGCAGCTTGGACGGCAGGGGAAGTGGCTACACCTTC
NA | TRBJ2-1 | TRBV21-1 | NA | CASSKEWTGEYNEQFF | TGTGCCAGCAGCAAAGAGTGGACAGGAGAGTACAATGAGCAGTTCTTC
TRBD2 | TRBJ2-5 | TRBV9 | NA | CASSVYPGTSGGYQETQYF | TGTGCCAGCAGCGTATATCCCGGGACTAGCGGGGGGTACCAAGAGACCCAGTACTTC
NA | TRBJ1-6 | TRBV18 | NA | CASSPAGMENSPLHF | TGTGCCAGCTCACCAGCGGGTATGGAGAATTCACCCCTCCACTTT
NA | TRBJ1-2 | TRBV4-3 | NA | CASSQDWRGNGYTF | TGCGCCAGCAGCCAAGATTGGCGGGGCAATGGCTACACCTTC
TRBD1 | TRBJ2-5 | TRBV11-3 | NA | CASSRRGTGKETQYF | TGTGCCAGCAGCCGTCGGGGGACAGGGAAAGAGACCCAGTACTTC
NA | TRBJ2-3 | TRBV6-5 | NA | CASSLLAGSDTQYF | TGTGCCAGCAGCCTTCTGGCAGGGTCAGATACGCAGTATTTT
NA | TRBJ1-6 | TRBV7-2 | NA | CASSLGGTRALHF | TGTGCCAGCAGCTTAGGAGGGACTAGGGCCCTCCACTTT
NA | TRBJ1-1 | TRBV5-1 | NA | CASSLRGEVTEAFF | TGCGCCAGCAGCTTGAGGGGCGAGGTCACTGAAGCTTTCTTT
TRBD1 | TRBJ1-5 | TRBV5-6 | NA | CASSLFDREGGLGNQPQHF | TGTGCCAGCAGCTTGTTCGACAGGGAAGGAGGTTTGGGCAATCAGCCCCAGCATTTT